Sequencing of this T cell receptor beta chain was carried out in a study of T cells in Graves' hyperthyroidism and ophthalmopathy. Study-level results: Prediction of ophthalmopathy progression came a median about 6 months pre-onset. Appearing also in blood were most of the thyroid clonotypes expanded above 0.001.

Stable Graves' hyperthyroidism denoted no ophthalmopathy progression over 18 months. Pregnant or lactating patients were excluded, as were those with uncontrolled infection or other autoimmune disease. Amplification yielded TCR beta CDR3 regions, with RNA transcripts as the source. HTBI primers were the set used in a first-round RT-PCR of the TCR CDR3. TCRdb analysed the multiplex PCR reads with MiXCR anew, one entry per CDR3 protein. The table shows 300,000 to 450,000 distinct CDR3 sequences, with under 15% occurring only once. The germline gives CDR1 MNHEY, CDR2 SMNVEV (reference sequence). The CDR3 runs to 14 residues. Deletions cut 5 bases from V and 0 bases from J, with 9 bases between. In this sample, this clonotype turned up once. Antigen: not known.

The chain joins TRBV27 to TRBJ2-3; D is uncertain. The sequence was collected from a young woman with Graves' hyperthyroidism. Material: blood. For the CDR3, the DNA is TGTGCCAGCAGTCTAAGACGCAGCACAGATACGCAGTATTTT. It translates to CASSLRRSTDTQYF.